This T cell receptor beta chain was retrieved from a study of T cells in Graves' hyperthyroidism and ophthalmopathy. Looked up from germline, CDR1 is SGHTA and CDR2 is FQGNSA. There are 13 residues in the CDR3. V was shortened by 0 bases and J by 7 bases, with 9 bases between the two germline ends. This clonotype was counted ten times or more. The investigators amplified TCR beta CDR3 regions from RNA transcripts. HTBI primers drove first-round RT-PCR of the TCR CDR3. One entry per CDR3 protein, called by TCRdb with MiXCR from the multiplex PCR reads. This table has under 450,000 distinct CDR3 sequences, approximately 15% appearing once.

This TCR came from a man aged 30-40 years with Graves' hyperthyroidism that later progressed to Graves' ophthalmopathy. This chain joins TRBV7-2 and TRBJ1-1; D not certain. Material: blood. CDR3 sequence: CASSLALLDEAFF. CDR3 bases: TGTGCCAGCAGCTTAGCCCTACTCGATGAAGCTTTCTTT.